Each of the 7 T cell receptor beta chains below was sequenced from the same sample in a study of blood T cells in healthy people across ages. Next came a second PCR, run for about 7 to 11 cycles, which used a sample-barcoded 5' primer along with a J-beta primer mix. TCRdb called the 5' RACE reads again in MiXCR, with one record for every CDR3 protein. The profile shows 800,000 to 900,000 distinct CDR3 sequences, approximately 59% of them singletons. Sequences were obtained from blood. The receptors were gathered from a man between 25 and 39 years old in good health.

In nucleotides, the CDR3 is TGTGCCAGCAGCCAAGTAACGGGGGCTGGCGGGATACAAGAGACCCAGTACTTC. This sequence encodes CASSQVTGAGGIQETQYF. J is TRBJ2-5 and V is TRBV3-1; TRBD1 or TRBD2 may be the D gene (6 bases each). The CDR3 extends over 18 amino acids. V lost 1 base, J lost 2 bases, and 20 bases lay in between. Per germline, CDR1 LGHDT and CDR2 YNNKEL (reference sequence).

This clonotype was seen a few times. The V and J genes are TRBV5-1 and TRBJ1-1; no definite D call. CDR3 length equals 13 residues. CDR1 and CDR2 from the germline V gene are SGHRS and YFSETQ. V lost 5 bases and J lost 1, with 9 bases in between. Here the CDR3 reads CASSSEANTEAFF. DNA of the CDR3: TGCGCCAGCAGTTCGGAGGCGAACACTGAAGCTTTCTTT.

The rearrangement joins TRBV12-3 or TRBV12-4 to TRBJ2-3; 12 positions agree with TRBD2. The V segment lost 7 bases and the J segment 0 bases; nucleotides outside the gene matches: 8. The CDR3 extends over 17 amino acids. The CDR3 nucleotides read TGTGCCAGCACCTCAATTACTAGCGGGGGGAGCACAGATACGCAGTATTTT. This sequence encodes CASTSITSGGSTDTQYF.

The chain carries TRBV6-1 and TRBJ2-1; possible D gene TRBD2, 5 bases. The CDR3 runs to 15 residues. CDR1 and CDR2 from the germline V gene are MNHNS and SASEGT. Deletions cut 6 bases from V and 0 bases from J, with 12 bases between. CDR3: CASRERFSSYNEQFF. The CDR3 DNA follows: TGTGCCAGCAGGGAGCGGTTTAGCTCCTACAATGAGCAGTTCTTC.

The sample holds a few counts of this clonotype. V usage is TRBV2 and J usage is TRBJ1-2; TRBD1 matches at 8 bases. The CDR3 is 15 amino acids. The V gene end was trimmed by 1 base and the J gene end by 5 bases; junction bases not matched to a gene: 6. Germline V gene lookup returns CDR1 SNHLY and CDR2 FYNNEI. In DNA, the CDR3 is TGTGCCAGCAGTGAAGAGACCGGGACAGGTTATGGCTACACCTTC. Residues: CASSEETGTGYGYTF.

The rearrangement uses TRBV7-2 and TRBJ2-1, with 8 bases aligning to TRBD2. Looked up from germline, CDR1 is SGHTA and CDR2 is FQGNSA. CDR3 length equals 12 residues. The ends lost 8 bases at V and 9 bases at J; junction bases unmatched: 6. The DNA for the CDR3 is TGTGCCAGCGGGACTAGGTTGCTTGAGCAGTTCTTC. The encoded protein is CASGTRLLEQFF.

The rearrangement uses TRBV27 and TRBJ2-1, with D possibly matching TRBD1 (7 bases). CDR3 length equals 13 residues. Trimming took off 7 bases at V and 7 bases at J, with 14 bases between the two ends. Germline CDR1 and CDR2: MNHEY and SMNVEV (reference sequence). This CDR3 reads CASTAGGWNEQFF. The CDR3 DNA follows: TGTGCCAGCACGGCAGGGGGGTGGAATGAGCAGTTCTTC.